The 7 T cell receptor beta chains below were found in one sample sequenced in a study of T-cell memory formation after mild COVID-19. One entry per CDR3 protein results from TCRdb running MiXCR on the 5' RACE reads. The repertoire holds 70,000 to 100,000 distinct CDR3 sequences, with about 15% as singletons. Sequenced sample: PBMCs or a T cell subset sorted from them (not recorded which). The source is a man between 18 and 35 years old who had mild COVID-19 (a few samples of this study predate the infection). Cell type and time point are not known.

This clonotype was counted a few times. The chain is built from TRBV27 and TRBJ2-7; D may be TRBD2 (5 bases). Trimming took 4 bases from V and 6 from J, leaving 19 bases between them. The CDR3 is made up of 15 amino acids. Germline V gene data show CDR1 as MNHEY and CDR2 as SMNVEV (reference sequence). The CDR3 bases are TGTGCCAGCAGTTCCGGGGTAGGGATCCTTTCCGAGCAGTACTTC. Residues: CASSSGVGILSEQYF.

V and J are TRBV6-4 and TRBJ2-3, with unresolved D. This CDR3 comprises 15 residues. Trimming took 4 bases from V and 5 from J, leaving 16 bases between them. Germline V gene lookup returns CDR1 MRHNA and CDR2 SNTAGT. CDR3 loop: CASSVAVGGEDTQYF. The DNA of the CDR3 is TGTGCCAGCAGTGTTGCTGTTGGCGGCGAAGATACGCAGTATTTT.

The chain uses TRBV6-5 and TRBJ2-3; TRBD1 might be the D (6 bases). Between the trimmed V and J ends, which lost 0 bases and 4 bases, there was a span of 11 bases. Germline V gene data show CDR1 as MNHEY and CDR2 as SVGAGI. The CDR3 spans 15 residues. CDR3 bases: TGTGCCAGCAGTTACTCACCAGGGGCGGCAGATACGCAGTATTTT. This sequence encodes CASSYSPGAADTQYF.

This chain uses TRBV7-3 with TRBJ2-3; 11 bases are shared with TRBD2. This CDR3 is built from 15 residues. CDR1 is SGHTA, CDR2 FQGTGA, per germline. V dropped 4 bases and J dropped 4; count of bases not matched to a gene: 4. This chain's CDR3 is CASSSTGLAADTQYF. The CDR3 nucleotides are TGTGCCAGCAGCTCCACGGGACTAGCGGCAGATACGCAGTATTTT.

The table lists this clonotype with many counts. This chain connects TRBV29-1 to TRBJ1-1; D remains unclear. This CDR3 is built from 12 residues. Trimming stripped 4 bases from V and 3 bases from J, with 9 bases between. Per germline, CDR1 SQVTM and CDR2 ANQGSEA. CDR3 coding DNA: TGCAGCGTTGGCCCAGGTGACACTGAAGCTTTCTTT. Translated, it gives CSVGPGDTEAFF.

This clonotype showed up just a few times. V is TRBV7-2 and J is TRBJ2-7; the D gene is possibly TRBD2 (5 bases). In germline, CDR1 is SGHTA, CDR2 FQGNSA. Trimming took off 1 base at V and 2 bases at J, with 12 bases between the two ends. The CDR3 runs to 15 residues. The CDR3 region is CASSLGGGVTYEQYF. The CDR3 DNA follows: TGTGCCAGCAGCTTAGGAGGAGGAGTAACCTACGAGCAGTACTTC.

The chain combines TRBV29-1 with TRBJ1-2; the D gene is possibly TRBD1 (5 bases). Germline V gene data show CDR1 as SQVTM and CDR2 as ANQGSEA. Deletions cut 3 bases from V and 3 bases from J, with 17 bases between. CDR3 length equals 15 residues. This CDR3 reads CSVDSSGDGYYGYTF. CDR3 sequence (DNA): TGCAGCGTTGATTCTTCTGGGGACGGGTACTATGGCTACACCTTC.